What follows are 17 T cell receptor beta chains derived from one specimen sequenced in a study of circulating CD8 cells and anti-PD-1 response in melanoma. Four subsets defined by PD-1 and/or TIGIT were sorted from live CD3+CD8+TCRalphabeta+ cells. TCR libraries were prepared from approximately 15 ng of total RNA with the QIAseq Immune Repertoire TCR panel. TCRdb called the reads again in MiXCR, with one record for every CDR3 protein. The sample contains hundreds of distinct CDR3 sequences, 9.3% of which appear only once. The specimen was CD8+ T cells from PBMCs, collected at baseline or after one month of anti-PD-1 therapy (not recorded which). Receptor source: a human donor with melanoma.

By share, this clonotype ranks as large. The CDR3 protein is CASSPQYPPAEAFF. CDR3 nucleotide sequence: TGTGCCAGTAGTCCCCAATACCCCCCCGCTGAAGCTTTCTTT. The chain uses TRBV19 and TRBJ1-1; D remains unclear. The germline V gene has CDR1 LNHDA and CDR2 SQIVND (reference sequence). This CDR3 has 14 amino acids. Trimming took 5 bases from V and 6 from J, leaving 16 bases between them.

This clonotype counts as large. The chain joins TRBV20-1 to TRBJ2-1; TRBD2 matches 7 bases. The CDR3 is 15 amino acids. J gave up 6 bases and V 0 bases, and 8 bases lay outside the gene matches. Per the germline V gene, CDR1 is DFQATT and CDR2 is SNEGSKA (reference sequence). In DNA form, the CDR3 reads TGCAGTGCTAGAGATCAAGGACTAGATATCAATGAGCAGTTCTTC. Translating it yields CSARDQGLDINEQFF.

The chain has TRBV9 and TRBJ2-3; D unresolved. Germline V gives CDR1 SGDLS, CDR2 YYNGEE. Deletions cut 7 bases from V and 6 bases from J, with 12 bases between. There are 12 residues in the CDR3. The CDR3 DNA follows: TGTGCCAGCGATTCTTCTGGGGATACGCAGTATTTT. The encoded protein is CASDSSGDTQYF.

This clonotype counts as medium-sized (0.01 to 0.1%). This chain uses TRBV19 with TRBJ1-4, with TRBD1 matching over 9 bases. The CDR3 runs to 15 residues. CDR1 LNHDA and CDR2 SQIVND come from the germline V gene (reference sequence). The V segment lost 2 bases and the J segment 8 bases; nucleotides outside the gene matches: 6. CDR3 amino acids: CASSIPGQGYEKLFF. The CDR3 region has the DNA TGTGCCAGTAGTATACCGGGACAGGGATACGAAAAACTGTTTTTT.

Sample share makes this clonotype medium-sized. The J gene is TRBJ2-7, the V gene TRBV19; TRBD1 matches 9 bases. Germline V CDR1 and CDR2: LNHDA, SQIVND (reference sequence). J lost 2 bases, V lost 5 bases, and 4 bases had no gene match. CDR3 size: 14 residues. CDR3 nucleotide sequence: TGTGCCAGTAGTCCTACAGGGGGCACCTACGAGCAGTACTTC. It yields the protein CASSPTGGTYEQYF.

This clonotype is judged large. The rearrangement links TRBV29-1 to TRBJ2-7, with 8 bases identical to TRBD1. Per the germline V gene, CDR1 is SQVTM and CDR2 is ANQGSEA. Trimming removed 7 bases from V and 4 bases from J; junction bases left unmatched: 9. The CDR3 is 13 amino acids. This chain's CDR3 is CSASTGEPYEQYF. CDR3 DNA: TGCAGCGCTTCGACAGGGGAGCCGTACGAGCAGTACTTC.

Relative to its sample, this clonotype is large. This sequence joins TRBV6-4 and TRBJ2-1; 12 nucleotides line up with TRBD2. Germline assignment: CDR1 MRHNA and CDR2 SNTAGT. Germline trimming cut 4 bases from V and 8 bases from J; bases unmatched to any gene: 9. The CDR3 totals 16 residues. The chain's CDR3 is CASSGGTSGSIDEQFF. The CDR3 nucleotides read TGTGCCAGCAGTGGCGGGACTAGCGGGTCAATCGATGAGCAGTTCTTC.

This clonotype is categorized as large (0.1 to 1%). The chain combines TRBV29-1 with TRBJ2-5, with 10 bases identical to TRBD2. J was trimmed by 5 bases and V by 3 bases; bases with no gene match: 6. CDR1 is SQVTM, CDR2 ANQGSEA, per germline. The CDR3 has 14 amino acids. The CDR3 loop reads CSVEKEAGGETQYF. CDR3 DNA: TGCAGCGTTGAGAAGGAAGCGGGGGGGGAGACCCAGTACTTC.

This clonotype is large. The chain combines TRBV5-8 with TRBJ2-4; D remains ambiguous. Germline V CDR1 and CDR2: SGHTS, YDEGEE. V gave up 6 bases and J gave up 10 bases, with 17 bases separating them. This CDR3 comprises 13 residues. The CDR3 DNA follows: TGTGCCAGCATAGGAACCGTGACCCCAATTCAGTACTTC. The encoded protein is CASIGTVTPIQYF.

Notes on this clonotype: At one of its ends the junction is not consistent with the germline gene, which may arise from a read error. The chain has TRBV7-2 and TRBJ2-3; D is perhaps TRBD2 (7 bases). The CDR3 spans 16 residues. Germline values: CDR1 SGHTA, CDR2 FQGNSA. The CDR3 is CTSSSHLADSTDTQYF. The CDR3 nucleotides read TGTACCAGCAGCTCCCACCTAGCGGACAGCACAGACACGCAGTATTTT.

This clonotype rates as large (0.1 to 1%). The genes are TRBV6-4 and TRBJ2-3, with D perhaps TRBD2 (6 bases). There are 14 residues in the CDR3. V was clipped by 2 bases and J by 0 bases, with 6 bases between them. From germline, CDR1 is MRHNA and CDR2 SNTAGT. The CDR3 sequence: CASSDGTSTDTQYF. CDR3 in DNA: TGTGCCAGCAGTGACGGGACTAGCACAGATACGCAGTATTTT.

Remarks on this clonotype: Mismatch with germline at one junction end may stem from a read error. The V call is TRBV20-1, the J call TRBJ2-5; 11 nucleotides align to TRBD2. The CDR3 loop spans 17 amino acids. Germline V gene data show CDR1 as DFQATT and CDR2 as SNEGSKA (reference sequence). The CDR3 is CSVTSDIAGGPRETRYF. The CDR3 DNA is TGCAGTGTCACCTCCGATATAGCGGGGGGGCCTCGGGAGACCCGGTACTTC.

By share, this clonotype ranks as large. DNA for the CDR3: TGCAGCGTTGACCGACAGGGGGCCGACTACTCCTACAATGAGCAGTTCTTC. Encoded protein: CSVDRQGADYSYNEQFF. The rearrangement uses TRBV29-1 and TRBJ2-1; the match to TRBD1 covers 10 bases. V shed 3 bases and J 0 bases; nucleotides not matched to a gene: 8. The CDR3 consists of 17 residues. Germline V lookup: CDR1 SQVTM, CDR2 ANQGSEA.

Within the sample, this clonotype is medium-sized. The junction and the germline gene differ at one end; a read error may be behind it. The chain uses TRBV19 and TRBJ1-1; weak D call: TRBD1 (5 bases). This CDR3 spans 14 amino acids. Germline V gene sequence: CDR1 LNHDA, CDR2 SQIVND (reference sequence). As DNA, the CDR3 is TGCTTCTATGAGGCAGGGCAACCGAACACTGAAGCTTTCTTT. Translation gives CFYEAGQPNTEAFF.

This clonotype is deemed medium-sized (0.01 to 0.1%). The V and J genes are TRBV20-1 and TRBJ1-2; tentative D call: TRBD1 (5 bases). Germline loops: CDR1 DFQATT, CDR2 SNEGSKA (reference sequence). CDR3 length: 15 residues. V was cut by 2 bases and J by 8 bases, with 21 bases left in between. The CDR3 DNA reads as TGCAGTGCTAGACCGGGCCTCAATGCGGGACGAGGCTACACCTTC. As protein: CSARPGLNAGRGYTF.

Worth noting for this clonotype: A far bigger clonotype differs at one base, so this is likely a read error. The chain carries TRBV4-2 and TRBJ2-7; 9 bases line up with TRBD2. J gave up 7 bases and V 0 bases, and 7 bases lay outside the gene matches. Germline values: CDR1 LGHNA, CDR2 YNFKEQ. The CDR3 runs to 15 residues. CDR3 nucleotides: TGTGCCAGCAGCCAAGAGCGGGGGGGCTACAATGAGCAGTACTTC. This translates into CASSQERGGYNEQYF.

By share, this clonotype counts as medium-sized. This CDR3 reads CASSQSETRIYGYTF. The CDR3 nucleotides are TGTGCCAGCAGCCAGAGCGAGACCCGAATCTATGGCTACACCTTC. The chain couples TRBV6-2 or TRBV6-3 to TRBJ1-2; no clear D. V was cut by 6 bases and J by 4 bases, with 18 bases left in between. The CDR3 is 15 residues long. The germline V gene encodes CDR1 MNHEY and CDR2 SVGEGT.